This T cell receptor beta chain was sequenced during a study of T-cell reconstitution after alpha-beta-depleted transplantation in children. Points from the study as a whole: T-cell numbers and diversity, one year after transplant, stemmed largely from T cells that were newly produced. Diversity of TCRbeta at day 60 was high in some patients, arising from surviving recipient T cells and thymic progenitors. Several hundred expanded graft clones reportedly gave rise to the alpha-beta T cells present about two months after transplant.

With regard to this clonotype: The antigen is undetermined.

A TCRbeta library incorporating unique molecular identifiers was prepared. TCRdb itself ran the PCR reads through MiXCR, one entry per CDR3 protein. The repertoire holds about a million distinct CDR3 sequences, with less than 30% as singletons. CDR3 length: 14 amino acids. V dropped 5 bases and J dropped 6; count of bases not matched to a gene: 9. The sample was PBMCs, mostly from graft donor cells, taken 360 days after TCRalphabeta/CD19-depleted stem cell transplant. This receptor was taken from a boy under two years old who had a stem cell transplant for SCID, so the T cells may come from the graft donor. The gene calls are TRBV12-3 or TRBV12-4 and TRBJ1-2; TRBD1 agrees at 7 bases. DNA for the CDR3: TGTGCCAGCAGTCCGGACAGGCGATATAATGGCTACACCTTC. This encodes CASSPDRRYNGYTF.